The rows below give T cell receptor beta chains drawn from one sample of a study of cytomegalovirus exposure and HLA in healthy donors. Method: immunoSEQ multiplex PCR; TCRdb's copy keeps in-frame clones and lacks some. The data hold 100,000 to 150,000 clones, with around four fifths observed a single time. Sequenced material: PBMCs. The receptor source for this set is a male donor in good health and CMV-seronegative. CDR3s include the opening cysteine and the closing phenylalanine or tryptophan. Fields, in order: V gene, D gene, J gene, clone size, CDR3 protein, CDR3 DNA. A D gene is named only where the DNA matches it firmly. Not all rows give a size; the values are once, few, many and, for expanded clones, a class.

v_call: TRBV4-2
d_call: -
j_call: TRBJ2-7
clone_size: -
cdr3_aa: CASSQELLGTPFHEQYF
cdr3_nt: TGTGCCAGCAGCCAAGAACTGTTGGGGACTCCTTTCCACGAGCAGTACTTC

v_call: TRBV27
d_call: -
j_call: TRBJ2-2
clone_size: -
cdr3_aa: CASSLRPRAGELFF
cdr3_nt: TGTGCCAGCAGTTTACGTCCGAGGGCCGGGGAGCTGTTTTTT

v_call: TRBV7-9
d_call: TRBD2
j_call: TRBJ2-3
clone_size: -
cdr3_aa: CASSLTSGDFTDTQYF
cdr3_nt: TGTGCCAGCAGCTTGACTAGCGGGGACTTCACAGATACGCAGTATTTT

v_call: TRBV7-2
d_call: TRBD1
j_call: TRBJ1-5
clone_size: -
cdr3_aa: CASSFGTGSNQPQHF
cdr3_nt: TGTGCCAGCAGTTTCGGGACAGGGAGCAATCAGCCCCAGCATTTT

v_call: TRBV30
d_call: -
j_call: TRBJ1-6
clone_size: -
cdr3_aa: CAWSVGHDNSPLHF
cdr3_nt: TGTGCCTGGAGTGTGGGACACGATAATTCACCCCTCCACTTT

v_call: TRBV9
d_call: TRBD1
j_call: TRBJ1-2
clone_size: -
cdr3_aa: CASSRRTGEGYTF
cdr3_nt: TGTGCCAGCTCGAGACGGACAGGGGAAGGCTACACCTTC

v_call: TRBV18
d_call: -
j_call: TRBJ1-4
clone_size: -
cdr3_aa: CASSLGTSDEKLFF
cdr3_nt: TGTGCCAGCTCCCTCGGGACTTCGGACGAAAAACTGTTTTTT

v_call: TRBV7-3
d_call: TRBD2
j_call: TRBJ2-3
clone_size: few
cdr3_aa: CASSGLAGGADTDTQYF
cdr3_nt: TGTGCCAGCAGCGGACTAGCGGGAGGGGCGGACACAGATACGCAGTATTTT

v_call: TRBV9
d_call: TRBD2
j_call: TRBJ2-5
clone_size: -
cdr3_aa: CASSVAGRGQETQYF
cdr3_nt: TGTGCCAGCAGCGTAGCTGGGAGGGGACAAGAGACCCAGTACTTC

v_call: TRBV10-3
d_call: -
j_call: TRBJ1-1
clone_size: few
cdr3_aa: CAISESIYRRTEAFF
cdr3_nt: TGTGCCATCAGTGAGTCGATTTATCGGAGGACTGAAGCTTTCTTT

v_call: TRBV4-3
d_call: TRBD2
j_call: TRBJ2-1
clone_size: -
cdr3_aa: CASSQDGAGAYNEQFF
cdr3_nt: TGCGCCAGCAGCCAAGACGGAGCGGGGGCCTACAATGAGCAGTTCTTC

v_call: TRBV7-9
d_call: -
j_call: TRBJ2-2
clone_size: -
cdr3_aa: CASSHSPGELFF
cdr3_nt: TGTGCCAGCAGCCATTCCCCCGGGGAGCTGTTTTTT

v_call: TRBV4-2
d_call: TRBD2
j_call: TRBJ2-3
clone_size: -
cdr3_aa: CASSQIAGAGDTQYF
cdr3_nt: TGTGCCAGCAGCCAGATAGCGGGGGCGGGAGATACGCAGTATTTT

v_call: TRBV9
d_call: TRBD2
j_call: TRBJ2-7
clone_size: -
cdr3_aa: CASSYKTAAGVGEQYF
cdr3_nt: TGTGCCAGCAGCTACAAGACGGCAGCGGGAGTCGGCGAGCAGTACTTC

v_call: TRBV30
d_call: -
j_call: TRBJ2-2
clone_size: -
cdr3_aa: CAWSVGRVDTGELFF
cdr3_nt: TGTGCCTGGAGTGTTGGCAGGGTAGACACCGGGGAGCTGTTTTTT

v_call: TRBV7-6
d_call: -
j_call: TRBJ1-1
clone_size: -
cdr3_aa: CASSSRGNPMNTEAFF
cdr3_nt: TGTGCCAGCAGCAGTCGGGGAAACCCCATGAACACTGAAGCTTTCTTT